This entry is about one TCR beta chain. CDR1 MNHEY and CDR2 SVGAGI come from the germline V gene. The V end lost 2 bases, the J end lost 9 bases, and 10 bases lay between the germline ends. CDR3 length: 12 residues. This sample is drawn from a study of CD8+CD57+ T cells in acquired aplastic anemia. Using genomic DNA as the template, TCR beta VDJ and CDR3 profiling was carried out. TCRdb called the reads again in MiXCR, with one record for every CDR3 protein. This sample carries approximately 300,000 distinct CDR3 sequences, approximately 58% of them seen once, and the ten largest clones take roughly 1.2%. All patients picked for sequencing had shown, by flow cytometry, an expansion of CD8+CD57+ cells.

The clonotype originates from a human donor with aplastic anemia. Sample: sorted CD4+, CD8+, or CD8+CD57+ T cells (not recorded which) from PBMCs. The chain carries TRBV6-5 and TRBJ1-1; perhaps TRBD1 as D (5 bases). CDR3 amino acids: CASSYTAGQAFF. The DNA of the CDR3 is TGTGCCAGCAGTTACACTGCGGGGCAAGCTTTCTTT.